This T cell receptor (beta chain) was documented in a study of blood T cell repertoires in COVID-19. Study context: Specimens from acute and convalescent COVID-19 originated in the United States, Italy and Spain. From T cells, B-cell-depleted T cells, or PBMCs came the material, which was cDNA or gDNA.

The CDR3 loop spans 12 amino acids. The ends were cut back, 6 bases at V and 4 bases at J, with 7 bases in the middle. Per the authors' pipeline: Estimation of nucleated cell counts was performed using reference gene primer amplification. Only in-frame clones appear in the TCRdb table, and some are missing; sequencing was by immunoSEQ multiplex PCR. The V and J calls and the clone size are those of that table, but D and trimming were determined from the DNA. The data show over 150,000 clones, under 85% seen once. The sample was peripheral blood. The chain employs TRBV12-3 or TRBV12-4 and TRBJ2-1; D not resolved. This TCR derives from a human donor in a cohort sampled during active COVID-19. In DNA, the CDR3 is TGTGCCAGCAGCCAGAAGTACAATGAGCAGTTCTTC. Translating it yields CASSQKYNEQFF.